This record concerns one TCR beta chain sequence. No antigen is known for it. The ends were cut back, 1 base at V and 0 bases at J, with 7 bases in the middle. CDR3 length: 15 amino acids. Germline CDR1 SEHNR, CDR2 FQNEAQ (reference sequence). Libraries were prepared by immunoSEQ multiplex PCR; TCRdb keeps only in-frame clonotypes and omits some of them. The sample lists some 15,000 clones; around 67% were seen once. Total pancreatectomy with islet autotransplantation was the source of the chronic pancreatitis pancreas tissue. Bulk pancreas tissue, not sorted T cells, supplied the genomic DNA for TCR beta sequencing. This sample was taken from a study of immune characteristics of hereditary and idiopathic chronic pancreatitis. Whole-study findings and limits: Vbeta-Jbeta usage, including TRBV10, TRBV19, TRBV23 and TRBV5, differed by pancreatitis type. Alcohol-related chronic pancreatitis was not included in this study.

The sequenced sample was pancreas tissue with hereditary chronic pancreatitis. The chain uses TRBV7-9 and TRBJ1-5; D is ambiguous. The TCR comes from a human donor with chronic pancreatitis. The CDR3 protein is CASSLGGSSNQPQHF. The CDR3 nucleotides are TGTGCCAGCAGCTTAGGCGGCAGTAGCAATCAGCCCCAGCATTTT.